Following are 15 T cell receptor beta chains from one sample sequenced in a study of shared T cell receptors in the human thymus. Sequenced by immunoSEQ multiplex PCR; TCRdb stores in-frame clones only, minus some. The sample consists of approximately 660,000 clones, approximately 88% of them appearing once. This sample also appeared in a second study, on human thymus T cells.

The sample was thymocytes. The receptors here all came from a boy younger than two with a congenital heart defect.

The chain couples TRBV2 to TRBJ2-2; D is possibly TRBD2 (6 bases). From germline, CDR1 is SNHLY and CDR2 FYNNEI. Trimming removed 1 base from V and 4 bases from J, with 19 bases in between. This CDR3 region has 18 residues. In DNA form, the CDR3 reads TGTGCCAGCAGTGAAGTCGTTAGGAGGGAGTGGATCACCGGGGAGCTGTTTTTT. Translating gives CASSEVVRREWITGELFF.

CDR3 sequence reads: CASSIHARMGRDTGELFF. The DNA of the CDR3 is TGTGCCAGTAGTATACACGCCCGCATGGGGCGGGATACGGGGGAGCTGTTTTTT. V usage is TRBV19 and J usage is TRBJ2-2; D may be TRBD2 (6 bases). Germline V CDR1 and CDR2: LNHDA, SQIVND (reference sequence). V was trimmed by 2 bases and J by 8 bases, leaving 24 bases between them. There are 18 residues in the CDR3.

V usage is TRBV5-1 and J usage is TRBJ1-4; TRBD1 is a possible D gene (5 bases). Looked up from germline, CDR1 is SGHRS and CDR2 is YFSETQ. The CDR3 length is 14 residues. Trimming removed 4 bases from V and 5 bases from J, with 12 bases in between. CDR3 residues: CASSVQEKNEKLFF. The CDR3 coding sequence is TGCGCCAGCAGCGTACAGGAAAAGAATGAAAAACTGTTTTTT.

The rearrangement uses TRBV19 and TRBJ1-1; possibly TRBD1 for D (6 bases). Trimming pared 3 bases from V and 3 bases from J, leaving 17 bases between. Germline V gene lookup returns CDR1 LNHDA and CDR2 SQIVND (reference sequence). The CDR3 has 16 amino acids. CDR3 sequence: CASSIPLRPGDTEAFF. CDR3 bases: TGTGCCAGTAGTATCCCCCTTCGACCAGGGGACACTGAAGCTTTCTTT. The full variable domain, its missing parts supplied by reference TRBV19 and TRBJ1-1, is DGGITQSPKYLFRKEGQNVTLSCEQNLNHDAMYWYRQDPGQGLRLIYYSQIVNDFQKGDIAEGYSVSREKKESFPLTVTSAQKNPTAFYLCASSIPLRPGDTEAFFGQGTRLTVV.

V is TRBV4-2 and J is TRBJ1-2; D not resolved. Germline values: CDR1 LGHNA, CDR2 YNFKEQ. Trimming cost V 1 base and J 2 bases, with 11 bases left between them. The length of the CDR3 is 15 residues. The CDR3 bases are TGTGCCAGCAGCCAAGTCTCGGGAGCGAACTATGGCTACACCTTC. Translating it yields CASSQVSGANYGYTF.

V and J are TRBV27 and TRBJ2-3, with TRBD2 as a possible D gene (5 bases). Germline CDR1 and CDR2: MNHEY and SMNVEV (reference sequence). CDR3 length: 17 residues. V shed 5 bases and J shed 1 base, with 19 bases lying between them. CDR3 sequence (DNA): TGTGCCAGCAGTCCCTCTGGGGAGCGGAAAGGCACAGATACGCAGTATTTT. Amino acid sequence: CASSPSGERKGTDTQYF.

In its sample, this clone was seen once. The V and J genes are TRBV5-1 and TRBJ2-7; 11 nucleotides align to TRBD2. V shed 5 bases, J shed 2 bases, and the junction held 6 bases outside the gene matches. The CDR3 has 15 residues. From germline, CDR1 is SGHRS and CDR2 YFSETQ. CDR3 residues: CASRDVLAGAYEQYF. DNA for the CDR3: TGCGCCAGCAGGGACGTACTAGCGGGGGCCTACGAGCAGTACTTC.

This sequence joins TRBV6-6 and TRBJ2-7; D is perhaps TRBD2 (6 bases). This CDR3 comprises 14 residues. The V gene's germline CDR1 is MNHNY and CDR2 SVGAGI (reference sequence). V lost 5 bases to trimming and J lost 5 bases, with 16 bases between them. The DNA for the CDR3 is TGTGCCAGCAGTCCTGATTGGAGGGTCCACGAGCAGTACTTC. Translation: CASSPDWRVHEQYF.

The gene calls are TRBV11-2 and TRBJ2-7; TRBD1 aligns across 11 bases. V shed 5 bases and J 3 bases; nucleotides not matched to a gene: 9. This CDR3 is 16 amino acids long. The germline gives CDR1 SGHAT, CDR2 FQNNGV. The CDR3 region is CASSPLPGQGDYEQYF. The CDR3 region has the DNA TGTGCCAGCAGCCCATTGCCGGGACAGGGGGACTACGAGCAGTACTTC.

For this clone: At the DNA level, this CDR3 is encoded by other sequences in the same sample as well. This chain joins TRBV2 and TRBJ2-7; 12 bases line up with TRBD2. Unmatched junction bases numbered 2, after V lost 1 base and J lost 4 bases. The CDR3 runs to 15 residues. Germline V CDR1 and CDR2: SNHLY, FYNNEI. The DNA for the CDR3 is TGTGCCAGCAGTGAAGGTACTAGCGGGAGGTACGAGCAGTACTTC. Protein: CASSEGTSGRYEQYF.

The genes are TRBV11-2 and TRBJ2-5; D may be TRBD1 (5 bases). CDR1 SGHAT and CDR2 FQNNGV come from the germline V gene. V was shortened by 1 base and J by 5 bases, with 14 bases between the two germline ends. The CDR3 spans 15 residues. This CDR3 is CASSLGRLGAETQYF. In DNA, the CDR3 is TGTGCCAGCAGCTTAGGGCGGCTAGGGGCGGAGACCCAGTACTTC.

V is TRBV5-4 and J is TRBJ2-5, with a weak D call TRBD2 (6 bases). The V end was cut by 4 bases, the J end by 5 bases, with 18 bases between. In germline, CDR1 is SGHNT, CDR2 YYREEE (reference sequence). The length of the CDR3 is 15 residues. The CDR3 sequence: CASSQVIGGSETQYF. The CDR3 DNA follows: TGTGCCAGCAGCCAGGTGATCGGGGGTAGTGAGACCCAGTACTTC.

V gene TRBV7-9 combines with J gene TRBJ2-2; 8 positions agree with TRBD2. The CDR3 spans 15 residues. CDR1 and CDR2 from the germline V gene are SEHNR and FQNEAQ (reference sequence). The V gene end was trimmed by 5 bases and the J gene end by 5 bases; junction bases not matched to a gene: 7. CDR3 DNA sequence: TGTGCCAGCAGCCGAACTAGCGGCCTAACCGGGGAGCTGTTTTTT. Protein sequence: CASSRTSGLTGELFF. Looking up the rest from reference TRBV7-9 and TRBJ2-2 gives the full variable domain: DTGVSQNPRHKITKRGQNVTFRCDPISEHNRLYWYRQTLGQGPEFLTYFQNEAQLEKSRLLSDRFSAERPKGSFSTLEIQRTEQGDSAMYLCASSRTSGLTGELFFGEGSRLTVL.

This clone was observed a handful of times. The chain couples TRBV27 to TRBJ2-1, with 8 bases identical to TRBD2. From germline, CDR1 is MNHEY and CDR2 SMNVEV (reference sequence). V lost 2 bases and J lost 1; bases outside the gene matches: 7. The CDR3 sequence is 17 residues long. CDR3 nucleotides: TGTGCCAGCAGTTTACGAATGACTAGCGTATCCTACAATGAGCAGTTCTTC. It codes for CASSLRMTSVSYNEQFF.

The gene calls are TRBV4-1 and TRBJ2-1; 9 bases match TRBD2. V gave up 1 base and J gave up 2 bases; unmatched junction bases: 9. Germline values: CDR1 MGHRA, CDR2 YSYEKL. This CDR3 contains 18 residues. The CDR3, as DNA: TGCGCCAGCAGCCAAGTCGCACAAGGACTAGCGCCCTACAATGAGCAGTTCTTC. Residues: CASSQVAQGLAPYNEQFF.